These T cell receptor beta chains were read from a single sample in a study of long-term antiretroviral therapy in people with HIV. Sequencing was performed with immunoSEQ multiplex PCR; in TCRdb, only in-frame clones are kept and a portion is missing. The table includes 20,000 to 25,000 clones, just under 85% detected once. The sequenced sample was unsorted PBMCs, obtained roughly 4 years after starting antiretroviral therapy. The origin of the receptors is a young man with HIV. CDR3s include the opening cysteine and the closing phenylalanine or tryptophan. The D gene is left open where the match is weak. Size tells how often a clone was seen (once, few, many) or the class of an expanded clone, and some rows leave it out.

J gene: TRBJ2-2
clone size: once
V gene: TRBV5-1
D gene: .
CDR3 DNA: TGCGCCAGCAGCTTCGACCAGGGGACCGGGGAGCTGTTTTTT
CDR3 protein: CASSFDQGTGELFF

J gene: TRBJ1-5
clone size: .
V gene: TRBV21-1
D gene: .
CDR3 DNA: TGTGCCAGCATCTCCTGGAGGCAGAATCAGCCCCAGCATTTT
CDR3 protein: CASISWRQNQPQHF

J gene: TRBJ1-2
clone size: few
V gene: TRBV6-5
D gene: TRBD1
CDR3 DNA: TGTGCCACCCGGGACAGGGACTACCCTGGCTACACCTTC
CDR3 protein: CATRDRDYPGYTF

J gene: TRBJ1-3
clone size: .
V gene: TRBV28
D gene: TRBD1
CDR3 DNA: TGTGCCAGCAGTCCCCGGGACAGGGTGTCTGGAAACACCATATATTTT
CDR3 protein: CASSPRDRVSGNTIYF

J gene: TRBJ1-1
clone size: .
V gene: TRBV6-5
D gene: .
CDR3 DNA: TGTGCCAGCAGGAGGGGATTCCGGAACACTGAAGCTTTCTTT
CDR3 protein: CASRRGFRNTEAFF

J gene: TRBJ1-1
clone size: .
V gene: TRBV7-3
D gene: .
CDR3 DNA: TGTGCCAGCAGCTTTGCAGGGATCACTGAAGCTTTCTTT
CDR3 protein: CASSFAGITEAFF

J gene: TRBJ1-2
clone size: .
V gene: TRBV9
D gene: .
CDR3 DNA: TGTGCCAGCAGCGTGGGTTGGACGGTGAACTATGGCTACACCTTC
CDR3 protein: CASSVGWTVNYGYTF

J gene: TRBJ1-2
clone size: once
V gene: TRBV7-9
D gene: TRBD1
CDR3 DNA: TGTGCCAGCACCTTCACGGGACAGGCGGTGGGCTACACCTTC
CDR3 protein: CASTFTGQAVGYTF

J gene: TRBJ1-2
clone size: .
V gene: TRBV6-5
D gene: .
CDR3 DNA: TGTGCCAGCAGTTACTCGAGTAGGGACCCAACTCCAGGCTACACCTTC
CDR3 protein: CASSYSSRDPTPGYTF

J gene: TRBJ2-3
clone size: once
V gene: TRBV27
D gene: .
CDR3 DNA: TGTGCCAGCTCCAAGGGGGACGGGCTGCCGGGAACGCAGTATTTT
CDR3 protein: CASSKGDGLPGTQYF

J gene: TRBJ1-5
clone size: .
V gene: TRBV28
D gene: TRBD1
CDR3 DNA: TGTGCCAGCGACAGGGCAAGTCAGCCCCAGCATTTT
CDR3 protein: CASDRASQPQHF

J gene: TRBJ2-2
clone size: few
V gene: TRBV7-9
D gene: TRBD1
CDR3 DNA: TGTGCCAGCACCAACCCGGGACAGGGAACCGGGGAGCTGTTTTTT
CDR3 protein: CASTNPGQGTGELFF

J gene: TRBJ2-3
clone size: .
V gene: TRBV2
D gene: .
CDR3 DNA: TGTGCCAGCAACCTAGGGGCGGGGAGCACAGATACGCAGTATTTT
CDR3 protein: CASNLGAGSTDTQYF

J gene: TRBJ2-5
clone size: .
V gene: TRBV13
D gene: TRBD2
CDR3 DNA: TGTGCCAGCAGCTTTACGGGGGGGCTGGAGACCCAGTACTTC
CDR3 protein: CASSFTGGLETQYF

J gene: TRBJ2-5
clone size: .
V gene: TRBV7-9
D gene: .
CDR3 DNA: TGTGCCAGCAGCCCGGGCCAGCGGGAGACCCAGTACTTC
CDR3 protein: CASSPGQRETQYF

J gene: TRBJ1-5
clone size: .
V gene: TRBV30
D gene: .
CDR3 DNA: TGTGCCTGGAGTACGGACGGCAATCAGCCCCAGCATTTT
CDR3 protein: CAWSTDGNQPQHF

J gene: TRBJ1-4
clone size: once
V gene: TRBV5-4
D gene: TRBD1
CDR3 DNA: TGTGCCAGCAGCCCTGACAGGGGGGGGGAAAAACTGTTTTTT
CDR3 protein: CASSPDRGGEKLFF

J gene: TRBJ2-3
clone size: .
V gene: TRBV28
D gene: .
CDR3 DNA: TGTGCCAGCAGTTTACCCTCCGGGGGAGGCGGTACGCAGTATTTT
CDR3 protein: CASSLPSGGGGTQYF

J gene: TRBJ2-2
clone size: .
V gene: TRBV4-2
D gene: .
CDR3 DNA: TGTGCCAGCAGCCAGAAATACCATGAGCTGTTTTTT
CDR3 protein: CASSQKYHELFF

J gene: TRBJ2-5
clone size: .
V gene: TRBV6-5
D gene: TRBD1
CDR3 DNA: TGTGCCAGCAGTTACACCCCGGGACAGGGGCGAGAGACCCAGTACTTC
CDR3 protein: CASSYTPGQGRETQYF

J gene: TRBJ1-3
clone size: .
V gene: TRBV28
D gene: .
CDR3 DNA: TGTGCCAGCAGTTTATGGGGCTCTGGAAACACCATATATTTT
CDR3 protein: CASSLWGSGNTIYF

J gene: TRBJ1-2
clone size: .
V gene: TRBV9
D gene: .
CDR3 DNA: TGTGCCAGCAGCTTTTCCCCCGATCTTATTAGACAGGACAGCTATGGCTACACCTTC
CDR3 protein: CASSFSPDLIRQDSYGYTF

J gene: TRBJ2-3
clone size: .
V gene: TRBV7-9
D gene: .
CDR3 DNA: TGTGCCAGCAGCTTGAACGGAGGAACAGATACGCAGTATTTT
CDR3 protein: CASSLNGGTDTQYF

J gene: TRBJ2-1
clone size: once
V gene: TRBV28
D gene: .
CDR3 DNA: TGTGCCAGCAGTTTGGAAGGGTACAATGAGCAGTTCTTC
CDR3 protein: CASSLEGYNEQFF

J gene: TRBJ1-3
clone size: .
V gene: TRBV28
D gene: .
CDR3 DNA: TGTGCCAGCAGCTCGGGGGGGGGAAACACCATATATTTT
CDR3 protein: CASSSGGGNTIYF

J gene: TRBJ2-6
clone size: once
V gene: TRBV6-5
D gene: .
CDR3 DNA: TGTGCCAGCAAACAAGGAGGGGGGGCCAACGTCCTGACTTTC
CDR3 protein: CASKQGGGANVLTF

J gene: TRBJ1-2
clone size: few
V gene: TRBV7-2
D gene: TRBD1
CDR3 DNA: TGTGCCAGCAGCTTTTTGGGACAGGGAGGAGGTGGCTACACCTTC
CDR3 protein: CASSFLGQGGGGYTF

J gene: TRBJ2-1
clone size: once
V gene: TRBV6-5
D gene: .
CDR3 DNA: TGTGCCAGCAGTTATCGACCTACAGGCTGGGAGCAGTTCTTC
CDR3 protein: CASSYRPTGWEQFF